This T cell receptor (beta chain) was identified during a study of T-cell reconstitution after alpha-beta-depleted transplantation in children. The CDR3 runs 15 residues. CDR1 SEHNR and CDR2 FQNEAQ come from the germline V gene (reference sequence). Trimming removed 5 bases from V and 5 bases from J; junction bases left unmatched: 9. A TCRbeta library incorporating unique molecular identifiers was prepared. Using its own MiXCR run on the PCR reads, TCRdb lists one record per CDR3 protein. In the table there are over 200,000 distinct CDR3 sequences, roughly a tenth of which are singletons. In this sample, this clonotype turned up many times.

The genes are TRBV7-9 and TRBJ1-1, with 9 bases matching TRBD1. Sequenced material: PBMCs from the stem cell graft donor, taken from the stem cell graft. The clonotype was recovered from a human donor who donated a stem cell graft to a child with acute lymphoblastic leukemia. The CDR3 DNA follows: TGTGCCAGCAGCCCAGGGACAGGGAGAGAAACTGAAGCTTTCTTT. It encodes CASSPGTGRETEAFF.